Listed here are 26 T cell receptor beta chains from one sample, sequenced in a study of cytomegalovirus exposure and HLA in healthy donors. The study ran its PCR with 60 Vbeta and 13 Jbeta primers. Only in-frame clones appear in the TCRdb table, and some are missing; sequencing was by immunoSEQ multiplex PCR. The sample lists around 130,000 clones; around 67% were seen once. The sequenced sample consisted of PBMCs. The receptor source for this set is a woman between 40 and 50 years old in good health and CMV-seropositive.

V usage is TRBV7-7 and J usage is TRBJ1-1; D call uncertain. V lost 1 base, J lost 1 base, and 4 bases lay in between. In germline, CDR1 is SSHAT, CDR2 FNYEAQ (reference sequence). This CDR3 has 13 amino acids. The CDR3 loop is CASSLGQNTEAFF. The DNA of the CDR3 is TGTGCCAGCAGCTTAGGACAGAACACTGAAGCTTTCTTT. The full variable domain, in which reference TRBV7-7 and TRBJ1-1 provide the parts outside the CDR3, is GAGVSQSPRYKVTKRGQDVTLRCDPISSHATLYWYQQALGQGPEFLTYFNYEAQPDKSGLPSDRFSAERPEGSISTLTIQRTEQRDSAMYRCASSLGQNTEAFFGQGTRLTVV.

This clone was observed a few times. The V and J genes are TRBV5-4 and TRBJ1-2; D call uncertain. The CDR3 length is 13 residues. Looked up from germline, CDR1 is SGHNT and CDR2 is YYREEE (reference sequence). V shed 4 bases and J shed 2 bases, with 9 bases lying between them. The CDR3, as DNA: TGTGCCAGCAGCGAGGACTCGAACTATGGCTACACCTTC. It encodes CASSEDSNYGYTF.

The CDR3 region has the DNA TGCGCCAGCAGCCCCTCGACAGGGTGGTACACTGAAGCTTTCTTT. Protein: CASSPSTGWYTEAFF. This chain uses TRBV10-2 with TRBJ1-1; the match to TRBD1 covers 7 bases. The CDR3 sequence is 15 residues long. The trim removed 6 bases at V and 3 bases at J, leaving 10 bases unmatched. From germline, CDR1 is WSHSY and CDR2 SAAADI.

The chain is built from TRBV9 and TRBJ2-2; 8 nucleotides match TRBD2. In germline, CDR1 is SGDLS, CDR2 YYNGEE. V lost 0 bases and J lost 7; bases outside the gene matches: 5. The CDR3 length is 15 residues. CDR3 coding DNA: TGTGCCAGCAGCGTAGAAGGCGGGGGGCGCGGGGAGCTGTTTTTT. Protein sequence: CASSVEGGGRGELFF. Full variable domain (rest looked up from reference TRBV9 and TRBJ2-2): DSGVTQTPKHLITATGQRVTLRCSPRSGDLSVYWYQQSLDQGLQFLIQYYNGEERAKGNILERFSAQQFPDLHSELNLSSLELGDSALYFCASSVEGGGRGELFFGEGSRLTVL.

This clone showed up just a few times. This sample also contains other DNA sequences that code for the same CDR3. The J gene is TRBJ1-1, the V gene TRBV7-9; D perhaps matches TRBD1 (6 bases). CDR3 length equals 14 residues. Germline V lookup: CDR1 SEHNR, CDR2 FQNEAQ (reference sequence). The V end was cut by 3 bases, the J end by 4 bases, with 12 bases between. Here the CDR3 DNA reads TGTGCCAGCAGCTTTTCATCAGGGGTCACTGAAGCTTTCTTT. Translation gives CASSFSSGVTEAFF.

The chain links TRBV28 to TRBJ2-5; D is unresolved. The V and J ends lost 5 bases and 8 bases respectively, with 9 bases between them. Germline CDR1 is MDHEN and CDR2 is SYDVKM. This CDR3 is 11 amino acids long. The CDR3 bases are TGTGCCAGCAGTCCTAGTGCCACCCAGTACTTC. Its protein product is CASSPSATQYF.

The chain uses TRBV7-2 and TRBJ1-1; the D gene is possibly TRBD1 (6 bases). Germline values: CDR1 SGHTA, CDR2 FQGNSA. The CDR3 is 15 amino acids. Trimming cost V 4 bases and J 3 bases, with 15 bases left between them. The CDR3: CASSSQQGGDTEAFF. For the CDR3, the DNA is TGTGCCAGCAGCTCTCAACAGGGAGGGGACACTGAAGCTTTCTTT.

The genes are TRBV4-1 and TRBJ2-7; D might be TRBD1 (5 bases). This CDR3 spans 16 amino acids. Germline loops: CDR1 MGHRA, CDR2 YSYEKL. V lost 3 bases and J 0 bases, leaving 15 bases between the germline ends. In nucleotides, the CDR3 is TGCGCCAGCAGCCACCTGGACATTCTAAGCTCCTACGAGCAGTACTTC. This sequence encodes CASSHLDILSSYEQYF.

The sample holds one count of this clone. Sequence at one end of the junction differs from germline and may be a read error. Additional DNA sequences in this sample encode the identical CDR3. The chain uses TRBV5-6 and TRBJ1-2; 7 bases are shared with TRBD1. CDR3 length: 15 amino acids. Germline CDR1 SGHDT, CDR2 YYEEEE. CDR3 sequence: CASSLGGQVHYGYTF. The DNA for the CDR3 is TGTGCCAGCAGCTTGGGTGGACAGGTCCACTATGGCTACACCTTT. The entire variable domain, with the rest obtained from reference TRBV5-6 and TRBJ1-2, is as follows: DAGVTQSPTHLIKTRGQQVTLRCSPKSGHDTVSWYQQALGQGPQFIFQYYEEEERQRGNFPDRFSGHQFPNYSSELNVNALLLGDSALYLCASSLGGQVHYGYTFGSGTRLTVV.

This clone was seen a handful of times. The chain combines TRBV19 with TRBJ1-4; D may be TRBD1 (6 bases). CDR3 size: 12 residues. Trimming took off 8 bases at V and 6 bases at J, with 10 bases between the two ends. The germline CDR1 and CDR2 sequences are LNHDA and SQIVND (reference sequence). CDR3 nucleotides: TGTGCCAGTTCAGGGGTGGATGAAAAACTGTTTTTT. The encoded protein is CASSGVDEKLFF.

The chain recombines TRBV11-2 with TRBJ2-1, with TRBD2 matching 15 bases. The CDR3 spans 16 residues. V shed 5 bases and J 8 bases; nucleotides not matched to a gene: 7. Germline-derived CDR1 and CDR2 are SGHAT and FQNNGV. This chain's CDR3 is CASSTRTSGRGDEQFF. CDR3 DNA: TGTGCCAGCAGCACGCGGACTAGCGGGAGGGGCGATGAGCAGTTCTTC.

This chain uses TRBV27 with TRBJ1-5, with 9 nucleotides matching TRBD1. CDR3 length equals 15 residues. CDR1 is MNHEY and CDR2 is SMNVEV in the germline V gene (reference sequence). After removal of 6 bases from V and 5 bases from J, the junction contained 8 bases not matched to a gene. CDR3 coding DNA: TGTGCCAGCAGGGGGACAGGGTTGAGAGATCAGCCCCAGCATTTT. Amino acid sequence: CASRGTGLRDQPQHF.

This chain joins TRBV5-1 and TRBJ1-2; D is unresolved. Trimming pared 0 bases from V and 5 bases from J, leaving 5 bases between. The CDR3 has 12 amino acids. Per the germline V gene, CDR1 is SGHRS and CDR2 is YFSETQ. Here the CDR3 DNA reads TGCGCCAGCAGCTTGGACGGGTATGGCTACACCTTC. It codes for CASSLDGYGYTF.

This chain uses TRBV7-9 with TRBJ2-5; tentatively, D is TRBD2 (8 bases). This CDR3 has 18 amino acids. Germline CDR1 SEHNR, CDR2 FQNEAQ (reference sequence). V gave up 1 base and J gave up 1 base, with 19 bases separating them. Here the CDR3 reads CASSLEGAGGRIQETQYF. The CDR3 coding sequence is TGTGCCAGCAGCTTAGAGGGGGCGGGGGGACGAATCCAAGAGACCCAGTACTTC.

This sequence joins TRBV9 and TRBJ2-7, with a weak D call TRBD1 (6 bases). Looked up from germline, CDR1 is SGDLS and CDR2 is YYNGEE. The CDR3 extends over 15 amino acids. Trimming removed 0 bases from V and 1 base from J, with 11 bases in between. Written as DNA, the CDR3 is TGTGCCAGCAGCGTAGAGCCCACAGGGTCCTACGAGCAGTACTTC. Protein: CASSVEPTGSYEQYF. Supplemented by reference TRBV9 and TRBJ2-7, the full variable domain reads DSGVTQTPKHLITATGQRVTLRCSPRSGDLSVYWYQQSLDQGLQFLIQYYNGEERAKGNILERFSAQQFPDLHSELNLSSLELGDSALYFCASSVEPTGSYEQYFGPGTRLTVT.

The V and J genes are TRBV7-3 and TRBJ2-5, with TRBD2 matching over 11 bases. From germline, CDR1 is SGHTA and CDR2 FQGTGA. CDR3 size: 16 residues. Losses at the gene ends were 2 bases for V and 3 bases for J; bases not matched to a gene: 5. The CDR3 DNA reads as TGTGCCAGCAGCTTAGGGGTACTAGCGGGAGAAGAGACCCAGTACTTC. Its protein product is CASSLGVLAGEETQYF.

The chain couples TRBV5-1 to TRBJ2-1; the match to TRBD2 covers 8 bases. The germline CDR1 and CDR2 sequences are SGHRS and YFSETQ. The CDR3 sequence is 15 residues long. The V segment lost 4 bases and the J segment 10 bases; nucleotides outside the gene matches: 13. This CDR3 reads CASSAVGGALGEQFF. The CDR3 DNA is TGCGCCAGCAGCGCGGTCGGGGGGGCCCTGGGAGAGCAGTTCTTC.

The J gene is TRBJ1-2, the V gene TRBV9, with D possibly being TRBD1 (5 bases). Trimming cost V 0 bases and J 12 bases, with 18 bases left between them. Germline CDR1 reads SGDLS; CDR2 reads YYNGEE. The CDR3 is made up of 14 amino acids. CDR3 sequence: CASSVAGVGGIHTF. The CDR3 DNA follows: TGTGCCAGCAGCGTAGCGGGGGTCGGGGGGATACACACCTTC.

This clone was counted a single time. The chain uses TRBV5-4 and TRBJ2-3; D is unresolved. V was trimmed by 4 bases and J by 3 bases, leaving 12 bases between them. Germline CDR1 is SGHNT and CDR2 is YYREEE (reference sequence). This CDR3 is 14 amino acids long. DNA of the CDR3: TGTGCCAGCAGCCTACCTGGAGTAACAGATACGCAGTATTTT. Protein: CASSLPGVTDTQYF. Combining the CDR3 with reference TRBV5-4 and TRBJ2-3 gives the whole variable domain ETGVTQSPTHLIKTRGQQVTLRCSSQSGHNTVSWYQQALGQGPQFIFQYYREEENGRGNFPPRFSGLQFPNYSSELNVNALELDDSALYLCASSLPGVTDTQYFGPGTRLTVL.

This chain links TRBV5-6 with TRBJ2-1; 11 nucleotides line up with TRBD2. Germline V gene sequence: CDR1 SGHDT, CDR2 YYEEEE. J gave up 4 bases and V 4 bases, and 4 bases lay outside the gene matches. This CDR3 spans 15 amino acids. CDR3 sequence reads: CASSPGTSGYNEQFF. CDR3 sequence (DNA): TGTGCCAGCAGCCCCGGGACTAGCGGTTACAATGAGCAGTTCTTC.

V usage is TRBV23-1 and J usage is TRBJ1-1; D not certain. TRBV23-1 is given ORF status, its function remaining uncertain. This CDR3 contains 15 residues. V was shortened by 3 bases and J by 3 bases, with 14 bases between the two germline ends. CDR3 sequence (DNA): TGCGCCAGCAGTCATTCCGCTCCCGGAGACACTGAAGCTTTCTTT. It yields the protein CASSHSAPGDTEAFF.

This chain joins TRBV11-2 and TRBJ2-3, with 7 bases fitting TRBD2. V trimming: 5 bases; J trimming: 0 bases; junction bases outside the gene matches: 14. The V gene's germline CDR1 is SGHAT and CDR2 FQNNGV. The CDR3 length is 18 residues. CDR3 DNA sequence: TGTGCCAGCAGCCTCGCGGCTAGCGGCCTTTTGAGCACAGATACGCAGTATTTT. Its protein product is CASSLAASGLLSTDTQYF.

The V and J genes are TRBV7-2 and TRBJ2-3; weak D call: TRBD1 (6 bases). Trimming pared 1 base from V and 0 bases from J, leaving 14 bases between. Per the germline V gene, CDR1 is SGHTA and CDR2 is FQGNSA. The CDR3 covers 17 residues. The CDR3 DNA follows: TGTGCCAGCAGCTTAGGATTCAGGGGTGGGAGCACAGATACGCAGTATTTT. This codes for CASSLGFRGGSTDTQYF.

The chain combines TRBV30 with TRBJ1-4, with D hard to call. Trimming took off 4 bases at V and 9 bases at J, with 15 bases between the two ends. The CDR3 consists of 13 residues. Germline lookup yields CDR1 GTSNPN and CDR2 SVGIG (reference sequence). CDR3: CAWNTPGRKKLFF. The CDR3 bases are TGTGCCTGGAACACTCCGGGGAGGAAAAAACTGTTTTTT. Using reference TRBV30 and TRBJ1-4 for the parts outside the CDR3, the full variable domain is SQTIHQWPATLVQPVGSPLSLECTVEGTSNPNLYWYRQAAGRGLQLLFYSVGIGQISSEVPQNLSASRPQDRQFILSSKKLLLSDSGFYLCAWNTPGRKKLFFGSGTQLSVL.

This clone was counted once. This chain connects TRBV4-2 to TRBJ2-3; TRBD2 agrees at 8 bases. The germline gives CDR1 LGHNA, CDR2 YNFKEQ. V shed 1 base and J 6 bases; nucleotides not matched to a gene: 6. This CDR3 spans 15 amino acids. The CDR3 loop reads CASSQGGLDGDTQYF. The CDR3 bases are TGTGCCAGCAGCCAAGGGGGACTAGATGGGGATACGCAGTATTTT.

This sequence joins TRBV7-2 and TRBJ2-1; 9 bases are a match to TRBD2. Germline-derived CDR1 and CDR2 are SGHTA and FQGNSA. The V segment lost 2 bases and the J segment 11 bases; nucleotides outside the gene matches: 10. The CDR3 is 15 amino acids. CDR3 nucleotide sequence: TGTGCCAGCAGCTTAAGTAACATAGCGGGGGTGAAGCAGTTCTTC. As protein: CASSLSNIAGVKQFF.